This T cell receptor (beta chain) was retrieved from a study of regulatory and conventional T cells in RAG deficiency (dated by TCRdb to 2016 to 2017). About the full investigation: High-throughput TCR beta sequencing was used to compare the diversity and composition of the Treg, conventional CD4+ and CD8+ T cell repertoires of RAG-deficient patients with those of healthy controls. Findings and caveats that apply to the study as a whole: RAG-deficient patients showed markedly lower Shannon entropy and higher Simpson indices than control T-cell subpopulations. In Omenn syndrome patients, sorted CD25-high CD127-low cells may represent peripherally activated cells rather than bona fide Treg cells. Shorter CDR3 lengths were found in all patient T-cell subsets, and >85% Treg-Tconv repertoire overlap at nucleotide and amino acid level was observed in Omenn syndrome patients. Unique TCR beta sequences from Treg cells were about 100-fold fewer in Omenn syndrome and CID/AS patients than controls, versus roughly 10-fold for other subsets. Some T-cell subset analyses were not done for some subjects.

For repertoire analyses, the comparison group consisted of eight healthy control donors. CD8+ T cells lacking CD4 were purified from blood before genomic DNA extraction. This clone was counted once. Its recognized antigen is unknown. No base quality values were provided; no much bigger clone lies one nucleotide off. Libraries were constructed by the immunoSEQ multiplex PCR assay. Rearranged TCR beta chain products were amplified from genomic DNA of sorted T-cell subsets and sequenced. From the authors' description of their analysis: Shannon entropy and Simpson indices were used to measure the diversity of productive TCR beta rearrangements in each repertoire. Clonal expansion was assessed using the summed frequency of the 100 most abundant productive TCR beta clonotypes among total reads. A self-reactivity index based on amino acid usage at CDR3beta positions 6 and 7 was applied to the TRB repertoires. Two-way ANOVA was used for repertoire analyses, while Student t or Mann-Whitney tests were used for flow cytometric analyses. TCRdb re-hosts the immuneACCESS table, in-frame sequences only. Its copies lack some clones; in the studies checked, an unresolved V gene accounts for under half of them, and the cause for the rest is not known. V, J and clone size were drawn from that table, and D and trimming were deduced from the DNA. This sample lists some 30,000 clones; 70% to 90% were detected once. 5% to 5.5% of the sample goes to the ten largest clones.

Including cysteine and phenylalanine, the CDR3 has 13 amino acids. CDR3 DNA only is kept here, 39 bases in frame from base 1. V is reduced by 3 bases and J by 4 bases, leaving a spacing of 6 bases between them. As encoded in the germline V gene (reference sequence), CDR1 is LNHDA while CDR2 is SQIVND. These data were likewise used in another study, on regulatory T cells. In that second paper, the authors write: The multiplex PCR relied on 52 forward TRBV primers and 13 reverse TRBJ primers, and amplification bias was corrected through assay-based and computational methods. Repertoires from patients had restricted unique TRB V-J pairs and skewed V and J gene usage, with the strongest effect in regulatory T cells. The study compared T-cell receptor beta repertoires of sorted regulatory, conventional CD4+ and CD8+ T cells between CD3G-deficient patients and healthy controls. Peripheral blood mononuclear cells were isolated by Ficoll density separation. A FACSAria cell sorter was used to isolate CD3+ CD8+ CD4- T cells. Within the immunoSEQ assay, multiplex PCR amplified rearranged TRB loci from genomic DNA. Sequencing of the TRB amplicons was done on an Illumina HiSeq platform. Raw sequences were error-filtered and aligned to reference gene sequences by custom algorithms and were subsequently analyzed with the immunoSEQ online tools. The frequencies of productive and nonproductive TRB rearrangements were evaluated among unique sequences as well as among total sequences. Prism software was used to run t tests, Mann-Whitney tests or two-way ANOVA for comparisons between groups.

The sequence came from a human donor in good health. The material sequenced was CD8+ T cells sorted from blood. The chain is assembled from TRBV19 and TRBJ2-2; a tentative D match to TRBD2 spans 5 bases. The CDR3 reads as follows: CASSIRGTGELFF. In nucleotides, the sequence is TGTGCCAGTAGTATTCGGGGCACCGGGGAGCTGTTTTTT.